The 28 T cell receptor beta chains reported below all come from one sample, sequenced in a study of T cell responses to AZD1222 COVID-19 vaccine. Assay used: immunoSEQ multiplex PCR; TCRdb lists only in-frame clones, some missing. The data hold about 67,000 clones, with about 83% observed a single time. The sample here was peripheral blood, taken 28 days after the second AZD1222 dose. Source of these receptors: an adult who received the AZD1222 COVID-19 vaccine.

CDR3 bases: TGTGCCAGCAGCCAAAAGACAGGGATTAATTCACCCCTCCACTTT. It specifies CASSQKTGINSPLHF. The rearrangement joins TRBV5-4 to TRBJ1-6; TRBD1 aligns across 7 bases. From germline, CDR1 is SGHNT and CDR2 YYREEE (reference sequence). The CDR3 is 15 amino acids. With 4 bases clipped from V and 6 bases from J, the junction kept 7 bases outside the gene matches.

Details on this clone: Other DNA sequences in this sample translate to the same CDR3. The CDR3 spells CASSFAGNTIYF. The CDR3 region has the DNA TGTGCCAGCAGTTTTGCTGGAAACACCATATATTTT. This chain connects TRBV12-3 or TRBV12-4 to TRBJ1-3; no clear D. V shed 3 bases and J shed 2 bases, with 2 bases lying between them. CDR3 length: 12 amino acids.

This chain connects TRBV5-1 to TRBJ1-5; D may be TRBD1 (6 bases). CDR1 is SGHRS and CDR2 is YFSETQ in the germline V gene. The V end was cut by 0 bases, the J end by 4 bases, with 11 bases between. The CDR3 covers 15 residues. CDR3 DNA sequence: TGCGCCAGCAGCTTGGATCCGGACAGAAATCAGCCCCAGCATTTT. This translates into CASSLDPDRNQPQHF.

The rearrangement links TRBV12-3 or TRBV12-4 to TRBJ1-2; D call uncertain. The CDR3 has 11 amino acids. V dropped 5 bases and J dropped 1 base, with 2 bases sitting between them. The CDR3 DNA reads TGTGCCAGCAGTGTTAACTATGGCTACACCTTC. Residues: CASSVNYGYTF.

The V call is TRBV12-5, the J call TRBJ2-5; TRBD1 aligns across 8 bases. V shed 6 bases and J 5 bases; nucleotides not matched to a gene: 5. Per germline, CDR1 LGHNT and CDR2 FRNRAP. The CDR3 length is 13 residues. In DNA, the CDR3 is TGTGCTAGTGGCATGACAGGGGCGGAGACCCAGTACTTC. The encoded protein is CASGMTGAETQYF.

J is TRBJ1-5 and V is TRBV19; tentatively, D is TRBD1 (5 bases). The V gene's germline CDR1 is LNHDA and CDR2 SQIVND (reference sequence). This CDR3 region has 14 residues. Trimming took off 2 bases at V and 5 bases at J, with 10 bases between the two ends. The CDR3 is CASSIRQGHQPQHF. Here the CDR3 DNA reads TGTGCCAGTAGTATACGGCAGGGACATCAGCCCCAGCATTTT.

The CDR3 region has the DNA TGTGCCAGCTCACCACCCTCGGCAGGCAACTACACCTTC. Translated, it gives CASSPPSAGNYTF. The V call is TRBV18, the J call TRBJ1-2, with D unclear. The CDR3 spans 13 residues. Germline V lookup: CDR1 KGHSH, CDR2 LQKENI. The V and J ends lost 0 bases and 10 bases respectively, with 12 bases between them.

V gene TRBV7-2 combines with J gene TRBJ1-5; D is unresolved. Germline V CDR1 and CDR2: SGHTA, FQGNSA. Deletions cut 4 bases from V and 1 base from J, with 11 bases between. This CDR3 spans 15 amino acids. Here the CDR3 DNA reads TGTGCCAGCAGCTACCTGGGGAGAAGCAATCAGCCCCAGCATTTT. Translation gives CASSYLGRSNQPQHF. Based on the CDR3 plus reference TRBV7-2 and TRBJ1-5, the full variable domain is GAGVSQSPSNKVTEKGKDVELRCDPISGHTALYWYRQSLGQGLEFLIYFQGNSAPDKSGLPSDRFSAERTGGSVSTLTIQRTQQEDSAVYLCASSYLGRSNQPQHFGDGTRLSIL.

The chain is built from TRBV7-2 and TRBJ1-2; 7 bases are a match to TRBD1. Germline V gives CDR1 SGHTA, CDR2 FQGNSA. With 5 bases clipped from V and 4 bases from J, the junction kept 7 bases outside the gene matches. The CDR3 totals 14 residues. The CDR3: CASSGATGIYGYTF. CDR3 in DNA: TGTGCCAGCAGCGGGGCGACAGGGATCTATGGCTACACCTTC.

V is TRBV16 and J is TRBJ1-2; TRBD1 is a possible D gene (5 bases). Trimming removed 3 bases at V and 7 bases at J, with 15 bases between. Germline lookup yields CDR1 KGHSY and CDR2 FQNENV. The CDR3 extends over 14 amino acids. The CDR3 DNA reads TGTGCCAGCAGCCAGAACAGGAAACGAAGTGGCTACACCTTC. Protein: CASSQNRKRSGYTF.

This chain uses TRBV3-1 (or the pseudogene TRBV3-2) with TRBJ1-6; no firm D call. The CDR3 covers 14 residues. V lost 3 bases and J lost 6, with 9 bases in between. The V gene's germline CDR1 is LGHDT and CDR2 YNNKEL (reference sequence). CDR3 sequence: CASSHRDRNSPLHF. Written as DNA, the CDR3 is TGTGCCAGCAGCCACAGAGACCGTAATTCACCCCTCCACTTT.

V gene TRBV6-2 or TRBV6-3 combines with J gene TRBJ1-1; D may be TRBD1 (5 bases). This CDR3 spans 19 amino acids. V was pared by 3 bases and J by 0 bases, with 23 bases between. CDR1 is MNHEY and CDR2 is SVGEGT in the germline V gene. CDR3 amino acids: CASSYPAGRDIGMNTEAFF. The DNA of the CDR3 is TGTGCCAGCAGTTATCCGGCAGGGCGGGATATCGGGATGAACACTGAAGCTTTCTTT.

J is TRBJ2-1 and V is TRBV6-1, with unresolved D. The CDR3 totals 14 residues. V lost 3 bases to trimming and J lost 5 bases, with 11 bases between them. Germline V lookup: CDR1 MNHNS, CDR2 SASEGT. This chain's CDR3 is CASSDKWLDNEQFF. The CDR3 DNA reads TGTGCCAGCAGTGATAAATGGCTGGACAATGAGCAGTTCTTC.

The rearrangement joins TRBV18 to TRBJ2-5; unclear D gene. Looked up from germline, CDR1 is KGHSH and CDR2 is LQKENI. V was shortened by 3 bases and J by 1 base, with 6 bases between the two germline ends. This CDR3 spans 13 amino acids. CDR3 DNA sequence: TGTGCCAGCTCACCGGCCAGCCAAGAGACCCAGTACTTC. Translation: CASSPASQETQYF. Full variable domain (remainder filled in from reference TRBV18 and TRBJ2-5): NAGVMQNPRHLVRRRGQEARLRCSPMKGHSHVYWYRQLPEEGLKFMVYLQKENIIDESGMPKERFSAEFPKEGPSILRIQQVVRGDSAAYFCASSPASQETQYFGPGTRLLVL.

The chain recombines TRBV12-3 or TRBV12-4 with TRBJ1-2; 9 nucleotides match TRBD1. V lost 6 bases and J lost 4; bases outside the gene matches: 3. This CDR3 spans 13 amino acids. The CDR3 protein is CASRQGASYGYTF. CDR3 nucleotides: TGTGCCAGCAGACAGGGGGCTAGCTATGGCTACACCTTC.

V is TRBV5-1 and J is TRBJ1-2; no definite D call. Germline CDR1 is SGHRS and CDR2 is YFSETQ. CDR3 length equals 14 residues. The germline V and J ends were trimmed by 0 bases and 4 bases, with 10 bases remaining between them. CDR3 sequence (DNA): TGCGCCAGCAGCTTGGAATCGGGAATCTATGGCTACACCTTC. Protein sequence: CASSLESGIYGYTF.

This clone was counted a single time. This chain uses TRBV5-4 with TRBJ2-5; 13 positions match TRBD2. The CDR3 runs 18 residues. Germline-derived CDR1 and CDR2 are SGHNT and YYREEE (reference sequence). After removal of 1 base from V and 0 bases from J, the junction contained 6 bases not matched to a gene. The CDR3 protein is CASSLPTSGGEYQETQYF. In DNA form, the CDR3 reads TGTGCCAGCAGCTTGCCCACTAGCGGGGGGGAGTACCAAGAGACCCAGTACTTC. Complete variable domain (other parts from reference TRBV5-4 and TRBJ2-5): ETGVTQSPTHLIKTRGQQVTLRCSSQSGHNTVSWYQQALGQGPQFIFQYYREEENGRGNFPPRFSGLQFPNYSSELNVNALELDDSALYLCASSLPTSGGEYQETQYFGPGTRLLVL.

This clone has a handful of counts. The chain has TRBV25-1 and TRBJ2-1; D could derive from TRBD1 or TRBD2 (5 bases each). This CDR3 contains 15 residues. V was shortened by 7 bases and J by 5 bases, with 18 bases between the two germline ends. From germline, CDR1 is MGHDK and CDR2 SYGVNS. The CDR3 DNA follows: TGTGCCAGCAACGTGAGGGGTAGATCGGACAATGAGCAGTTCTTC. It encodes CASNVRGRSDNEQFF.

This rearrangement joins TRBV3-1 (or the pseudogene TRBV3-2) to TRBJ1-6, with TRBD1 matching 8 bases. The length of the CDR3 is 15 residues. Germline CDR1 is LGHDT and CDR2 is YNNKEL (reference sequence). The V gene end was trimmed by 6 bases and the J gene end by 7 bases; junction bases not matched to a gene: 8. The CDR3 DNA reads as TGTGCCAGCAGTTACGGACAGGGCCCCAATTCACCCCTCCACTTT. Translating it yields CASSYGQGPNSPLHF.

This chain links TRBV5-4 with TRBJ2-5, with D hard to call. In germline, CDR1 is SGHNT, CDR2 YYREEE (reference sequence). With 1 base removed from V and 3 bases from J, the gap between germline ends came to 10 bases. CDR3 size: 14 residues. The chain's CDR3 is CASSLISSKETQYF. The CDR3 DNA follows: TGTGCCAGCAGCTTGATCTCCTCGAAAGAGACCCAGTACTTC.

In its sample, this clone was seen a few times. The chain joins TRBV6-2 or TRBV6-3 to TRBJ1-2; no reliable D call. Germline CDR1 MNHEY, CDR2 SVGEGT. The CDR3 spans 12 residues. V lost 5 bases and J lost 1, with 5 bases in between. In DNA form, the CDR3 reads TGTGCCAGCAGTCTGAATAACTATGGCTACACCTTC. Its translation: CASSLNNYGYTF.

The rearrangement uses TRBV6-5 and TRBJ2-5; 7 bases align to TRBD2. V trimming: 7 bases; J trimming: 5 bases; junction bases outside the gene matches: 7. The CDR3 length is 13 residues. The germline V gene has CDR1 MNHEY and CDR2 SVGAGI. The CDR3 is CASTNGGLETQYF. The CDR3, as DNA: TGTGCCAGCACCAACGGGGGGTTGGAGACCCAGTACTTC.

V gene TRBV10-3 combines with J gene TRBJ1-5, with a weak D call TRBD1 (5 bases). V was pared by 6 bases and J by 0 bases, with 15 bases between. The germline V gene encodes CDR1 ENHRY and CDR2 SYGVKD. The CDR3 is 16 residues long. Here the CDR3 DNA reads TGTGCCATCAGCCCTTCAGACAGTTATAGCAATCAGCCCCAGCATTTT. The encoded protein is CAISPSDSYSNQPQHF.

The V call is TRBV29-1, the J call TRBJ1-4; 8 nucleotides line up with TRBD1. CDR1 is SQVTM and CDR2 is ANQGSEA in the germline V gene. The CDR3 totals 14 residues. V trimming: 6 bases; J trimming: 2 bases; junction bases outside the gene matches: 5. CDR3 sequence (DNA): TGCAGCGTGGCACAGGGGGGGACTAATGAAAAACTGTTTTTT. The encoded protein is CSVAQGGTNEKLFF.

The chain couples TRBV28 to TRBJ2-3; D is uncertain. V was pared by 7 bases and J by 6 bases, with 8 bases between. CDR1 and CDR2 from the germline V gene are MDHEN and SYDVKM. The CDR3 is 11 residues long. DNA for the CDR3: TGTGCCAGCAACCTGAGGGATACGCAGTATTTT. Translating gives CASNLRDTQYF.

The rearrangement joins TRBV4-1 to TRBJ2-1; 14 nucleotides line up with TRBD2. The CDR3 is 18 amino acids. Germline V gene data show CDR1 as MGHRA and CDR2 as YSYEKL. The trim removed 1 base at V and 10 bases at J, leaving 12 bases unmatched. CDR3 sequence reads: CASSQVLTSGGADKEQFF. CDR3 coding DNA: TGCGCCAGCAGCCAAGTGTTGACTAGCGGGGGGGCCGATAAAGAGCAGTTCTTC.

The rearrangement joins TRBV30 to TRBJ2-7; D is possibly TRBD2 (6 bases). The CDR3 has 12 residues. CDR1 GTSNPN and CDR2 SVGIG come from the germline V gene (reference sequence). V lost 4 bases to trimming and J lost 4 bases, with 11 bases between them. CDR3 DNA sequence: TGTGCCTGGAATTGGGGGGAATACGAGCAGTACTTC. The encoded protein is CAWNWGEYEQYF.

The chain uses TRBV6-2 or TRBV6-3 and TRBJ2-3; 7 bases fit TRBD2. The ends lost 4 bases at V and 4 bases at J; junction bases unmatched: 8. The CDR3 extends over 15 amino acids. Germline CDR1 and CDR2: MNHEY and SVGEGT. In nucleotides, the CDR3 is TGTGCCAGCAGTTTCCGGGGGGTGGGCGCAGATACGCAGTATTTT. Protein product: CASSFRGVGADTQYF.